This is a list of T cell receptor beta chains from one sample in a study of early T cells in non-severe SARS-CoV-2 infection. Via MiXCR, TCRdb re-called the 5' RACE reads, giving one row per CDR3 protein. Of around 50,000 distinct CDR3 sequences listed, 6% to 7% are singletons. Sequencing was done on a sample of whole blood. Every receptor here comes from an adult who was a healthcare worker with PCR-confirmed SARS-CoV-2 infection or an uninfected control (not recorded which). CDR3s include the opening cysteine and the closing phenylalanine or tryptophan.

v_call cdr3_aa
TRBV6-5 CASSQTRGVQYF
TRBV7-9 CASSQGLKDTSTDTQYF
TRBV29-1 CSVQFKNTEAFF
TRBV20-1 CSARDQGFYNEQFF
TRBV7-9 CASGLGQGSGNTEAFF
TRBV18 CASSSSTGNTIYF
TRBV11-2 CASSSVKNGVKNTEAFF
TRBV18 CASSPRSGETDTQYF
TRBV11-3 CASTPFTGELFF
TRBV20-1 CSATKGGEKLFF
TRBV6-2/TRBV6-3 CASSPTGPRYQPQHF
TRBV12-3/TRBV12-4 CASSPDFEGEKLFF
TRBV5-4 CASSFLLGVSGNQPQHF
TRBV29-1 CSVDPPVQRARSNEQFF
TRBV7-6 CASSLASGGVTGELFF
TRBV27 CASSYRGGTYEQYF
TRBV19 CASGHRTGTRNTIYF
TRBV7-6 CASSSTYGTEAFF
TRBV30 CAWSSSPTQYF
TRBV20-1 CSASGLNQETQYF
TRBV7-9 CASSPTTGVASYEQYF
TRBV11-2 CASSVGRNTEAFF
TRBV14 CASSQAIGTAYEQYF
TRBV11-2 CASSRRRLAGSTDTQYF
TRBV19 CASSLASNQPQHF
TRBV5-5 CASSLGAGTGNFYEQYF
TRBV6-2/TRBV6-3 CASSEVANTEAFF
TRBV3-1 CASSQGGDQPQHF
TRBV20-1 CSASSWDKAGNEQFF
TRBV10-3 CAISALSRGDHEQYF
TRBV7-6 CASSFGSGGSSTDTQYF
TRBV15 CATSTTGGIGNQPQHF
TRBV7-2 CASSTTTGTKNIQYF
TRBV3-1 CASRLPGGTEAFF
TRBV18 CASSAGLATSSYNEQFF
TRBV6-1 CASSETWLGEAGELFF
TRBV20-1 CSAGGSEGNTEAFF
TRBV6-1 CASSDHRAYYNEQFF
TRBV7-6 CASSDRSSYEQYF
TRBV6-2/TRBV6-3 CASSRTEEQYF
TRBV28 CASRQSGVDNQPQHF